What follows are 3 T cell receptor beta chains derived from one specimen sequenced in a study of T cells in narcolepsy. The data were produced by immunoSEQ multiplex PCR, yet TCRdb's version contains in-frame clones alone and is incomplete. The table has 30,000 to 35,000 clones, about four fifths seen once; the top ten hold 2.6%. Sequenced input: CD45RA- memory CD4+ T cells from PBMCs. The receptor source for this set is a human donor with narcolepsy.

The chain employs TRBV2 and TRBJ1-5; 9 bases are shared with TRBD1. Germline values: CDR1 SNHLY, CDR2 FYNNEI. V shed 1 base and J 8 bases; nucleotides not matched to a gene: 3. CDR3 length equals 14 residues. CDR3 coding DNA: TGTGCCAGCAGTGAAGGGACAGGGGTCGAGCCCCAGCATTTT. This translates into CASSEGTGVEPQHF.

The chain uses TRBV7-2 and TRBJ2-7; 14 nucleotides line up with TRBD2. The V segment lost 8 bases and the J segment 6 bases; nucleotides outside the gene matches: 6. This CDR3 comprises 14 residues. Looked up from germline, CDR1 is SGHTA and CDR2 is FQGNSA. CDR3 sequence (DNA): TGTGCCAGCGGATCCGGACTAGCGGGGGGCGAGCAGTACTTC. Its protein product is CASGSGLAGGEQYF.

The chain has TRBV7-2 and TRBJ1-2; D is perhaps TRBD1 (6 bases). The CDR3 is 16 residues long. Germline CDR1 reads SGHTA; CDR2 reads FQGNSA. The V gene lost 0 bases and the J gene lost 1 base, with 12 bases spanning the gap. The CDR3 protein is CASSLAPGGLNYGYTF. The CDR3 nucleotides are TGTGCCAGCAGCTTAGCACCCGGGGGGCTTAACTATGGCTACACCTTC.